This TCR beta chain was observed in a study of cytomegalovirus exposure and HLA in healthy donors. Overall study findings and caveats: The authors enumerated over 150 TCR beta chains as linked to cytomegalovirus. Some public TCRs appeared in many individuals, while most sequences were rare.

The repertoire was sequenced with immunoSEQ multiplex PCR; TCRdb's copy has only in-frame clones and lacks some. The sample holds fewer than 200,000 clones, 90% to 97% seen once. The donors were members of the validation cohort, which comprised about 120 subjects and was separate from the first cohort of about 700 subjects. For this clone: The antigen is not known.

This CDR3 has 17 residues. Germline CDR1 SNHLY, CDR2 FYNNEI. The ends were cut back, 2 bases at V and 1 base at J, with 17 bases in the middle. This clonotype was obtained from a woman in her late teens or twenties in good health and CMV-seronegative. The source material was PBMCs. The chain uses TRBV2 and TRBJ1-1; D call uncertain. This CDR3 reads CASSETAPLFQNTEAFF. CDR3 nucleotides: TGTGCCAGCAGTGAAACAGCACCATTATTCCAGAACACTGAAGCTTTCTTT. The variable domain in full, completed from reference TRBV2 and TRBJ1-1, reads EPEVTQTPSHQVTQMGQEVILRCVPISNHLYFYWYRQILGQKVEFLVSFYNNEISEKSEIFDDQFSVERPDGSNFTLKIRSTKLEDSAMYFCASSETAPLFQNTEAFFGQGTRLTVV.